Below are 8 T cell receptor beta chains sequenced from a single sample in a study of T cells after yellow fever vaccination. In TCRdb, the 5' RACE reads were re-called with MiXCR into one record per CDR3 protein. The repertoire includes 9,500 to 15,000 distinct CDR3 sequences, 5.8% of them detected once, and approximately 1% sits in the top ten. The specimen was PBMCs, either bulk or a sorted T-cell subset (CD4+, CD8+, memory, or dextramer-sorted; not recorded which), collected on the day of the yellow fever booster vaccination. The receptors stem from a young man who received the YFV17D yellow fever vaccine.

Ten or more counts support this clonotype. The gene calls are TRBV5-1 and TRBJ2-4; D is tentatively TRBD1 or TRBD2 (5 bases each). Germline V gene lookup returns CDR1 SGHRS and CDR2 YFSETQ. The CDR3 spans 14 residues. Trimming shortened V by 3 bases and J by 8 bases, and 15 bases separated the two germline ends. CDR3 DNA sequence: TGCGCCAGCAGCTCGGTTGGGGGTAAGGACATTCAGTACTTC. Its translation: CASSSVGGKDIQYF. The whole variable domain, filled in from reference TRBV5-1 and TRBJ2-4, reads KAGVTQTPRYLIKTRGQQVTLSCSPISGHRSVSWYQQTPGQGLQFLFEYFSETQRNKGNFPGRFSGRQFSNSRSEMNVSTLELGDSALYLCASSSVGGKDIQYFGAGTRLSVL.

This clonotype is medium-sized by share. The chain joins TRBV3-1 to TRBJ2-1; weak D call: TRBD2 (5 bases). V lost 0 bases and J lost 15, with 15 bases in between. The CDR3 totals 13 residues. Germline V gene lookup returns CDR1 LGHDT and CDR2 YNNKEL (reference sequence). The CDR3 DNA follows: TGTGCCAGCAGCCAAGATAGCCAGAGGGCGTCGTTCTTC. Translation: CASSQDSQRASFF.

This clonotype counts as medium-sized (0.01 to 0.1%). J is TRBJ2-1 and V is TRBV4-3; D gene ambiguous. The CDR3 contains 13 residues. CDR1 and CDR2 (germline): LGHNA, YSLEER. V was clipped by 0 bases and J by 6 bases, with 6 bases between them. The CDR3, as DNA: TGCGCCAGCAGCCAAGATCTGAGCAATGAGCAGTTCTTC. It translates to CASSQDLSNEQFF.

This clonotype is medium-sized by share. V is TRBV5-1 and J is TRBJ2-2; unclear D gene. The CDR3 spans 13 residues. Germline V gene data show CDR1 as SGHRS and CDR2 as YFSETQ. The germline V and J ends were trimmed by 5 bases and 0 bases, with 5 bases remaining between them. The CDR3 DNA sequence: TGCGCCAGCAGAAGAACGAACACCGGGGAGCTGTTTTTT. Translation gives CASRRTNTGELFF. Filled out from reference TRBV5-1 and TRBJ2-2, the complete variable domain reads KAGVTQTPRYLIKTRGQQVTLSCSPISGHRSVSWYQQTPGQGLQFLFEYFSETQRNKGNFPGRFSGRQFSNSRSEMNVSTLELGDSALYLCASRRTNTGELFFGEGSRLTVL.

In its sample, this clonotype was seen many times. The rearrangement links TRBV12-3 or TRBV12-4 to TRBJ2-7, with a tentative D call TRBD1 (6 bases). The CDR3 covers 13 residues. The germline V and J ends were trimmed by 5 bases and 6 bases, with 14 bases remaining between them. CDR3 region: CASSPIQGIEQYF. In nucleotides, the CDR3 is TGTGCCAGCAGTCCAATACAGGGCATCGAGCAGTACTTC.

This clonotype was seen many times. The chain is built from TRBV19 and TRBJ2-1; 8 positions agree with TRBD2. Germline V gene data show CDR1 as LNHDA and CDR2 as SQIVND (reference sequence). CDR3 length: 17 amino acids. V lost 2 bases, J lost 6 bases, and 12 bases stayed unmatched. CDR3 sequence: CASSISGTLAGGNEQFF. Here the CDR3 DNA reads TGTGCCAGTAGTATATCAGGGACCCTTGCGGGAGGCAATGAGCAGTTCTTC.

This clonotype was picked up many times. J is TRBJ2-5 and V is TRBV29-1, with no clear D. Per the germline V gene, CDR1 is SQVTM and CDR2 is ANQGSEA. The V and J ends lost 5 bases and 5 bases respectively, with 9 bases between them. The CDR3 extends over 11 amino acids. The DNA for the CDR3 is TGCAGCGTTCTCCTGGGGGAGACCCAGTACTTC. Its translation is CSVLLGETQYF.

By its share, this clonotype is medium-sized (0.01 to 0.1%). The rearrangement links TRBV23-1 to TRBJ2-1; D not resolved. TRBV23-1 is noted as an ORF with a role that remains uncertain. The CDR3 extends over 17 amino acids. Between the trimmed V and J ends, which lost 3 bases and 0 bases, there was a span of 15 bases. The DNA of the CDR3 is TGCGCCAGCAGTCATTACAAGCAGGTCAGCTCCTACAATGAGCAGTTCTTC. Amino acid sequence: CASSHYKQVSSYNEQFF.